This is a list of T cell receptor beta chains from one sample in a study of molecular identifiers for immune sequencing clone quantification. One entry per CDR3 protein, called by TCRdb with MiXCR from the PCR reads. The sample lists around 470,000 distinct CDR3 sequences, less than 30% occurring once. What was sequenced was naive CD8+ T cells from blood, with Jurkat cell RNA spiked in. These receptors originate from a human donor in good health. Some libraries in this study had Jurkat cell RNA spiked in. Each CDR3 is given with its conserved first and last residue. The D gene is left open where the match is weak. Clone size is given for some rows only: seen once, a few or many times, or a class if the clone is expanded.

D	V	J	size	DNA	CDR3
.	TRBV10-2	TRBJ2-1	.	TGCGCCAGCACCGAGGACAGCCTATACAATGAGCAGTTCTTC	CASTEDSLYNEQFF
.	TRBV6-1	TRBJ1-5	few	TGTGCCAGCGGTCCGGGACTATATAGCAATCAGCCCCAGCATTTT	CASGPGLYSNQPQHF
TRBD2	TRBV24-1	TRBJ2-3	many	TGTGCCACCGCTCCGGGGGGACTAGGGCTCAGAGATACGCAGTATTTT	CATAPGGLGLRDTQYF
.	TRBV30	TRBJ2-1	.	TGTGCCTGGAGTCCCTTTTTGGGGGGCACCTACAATGAGCAGTTCTTC	CAWSPFLGGTYNEQFF
.	TRBV7-3	TRBJ2-5	.	TGTGCCAGCAGCCAGTATGCCTACGGGACCGAACAAGAGACCCAGTACTTC	CASSQYAYGTEQETQYF
.	TRBV19	TRBJ2-2	few	TGTGCCAGTAAGAGCGGGGAGCTGTTTTTT	CASKSGELFF
.	TRBV28	TRBJ1-3	few	TGTGCCAGCAGAGATTGGACCTCTGGAAACACCATATATTTT	CASRDWTSGNTIYF
TRBD2	TRBV20-1	TRBJ2-1	few	TGCAGTGCTAGAGATCGGGGAGCGGGAGTTAAGAGTGAGCAGTTCTTC	CSARDRGAGVKSEQFF
TRBD2	TRBV10-3	TRBJ2-5	few	TGTGCCATCAGTGAGGGCGGGAGTGTCCAAGAGACCCAGTACTTC	CAISEGGSVQETQYF
.	TRBV10-2	TRBJ2-5	many	TGCGCCTCGTCGTCTTCTTCAGGCCAAGAGACCCAGTACTTC	CASSSSSGQETQYF
TRBD1	TRBV4-3	TRBJ2-3	.	TGCGCCAGCAGCCAAGGACAGGGTGGGCCCACAGATACGCAGTATTTT	CASSQGQGGPTDTQYF
TRBD1	TRBV12-3/TRBV12-4	TRBJ2-4	.	TGTGCCAGCAGTTTATCAGGACAGGGAACCAAAAACATTCAGTACTTC	CASSLSGQGTKNIQYF
.	TRBV7-3	TRBJ2-7	.	TGTGCCAGCAGCTTAGCGGAGGAATCCTACGAGCAGTACTTC	CASSLAEESYEQYF
TRBD1	TRBV7-2	TRBJ1-4	few	TGTGCCAGCAGCATACAGGGGAGTGAAAAACTGTTTTTT	CASSIQGSEKLFF
.	TRBV7-9	TRBJ2-3	.	TGTGCCAGCAGCTTCGACGCCGGGGTTGAGGGGTATTTT	CASSFDAGVEGYF
.	TRBV12-3/TRBV12-4	TRBJ1-5	few	TGTGCCAGCGCAACTGGACAAGGCAATCAGCCCCAGCATTTT	CASATGQGNQPQHF
.	TRBV12-5	TRBJ2-3	few	TGTGCTAGTGGCCTGGGGAGCAGTAGCACAGATACGCAGTATTTT	CASGLGSSSTDTQYF
.	TRBV4-3	TRBJ2-1	.	TGCGCCAGCAGCCAAGATGAGGGACAATACAATGAGCAGTTCTTC	CASSQDEGQYNEQFF
.	TRBV10-2	TRBJ1-1	many	TGCGCCAGCAGTTCGGGAGGGGCGAGTCAAGCTTTCTTT	CASSSGGASQAFF
.	TRBV19	TRBJ2-7	.	TGTGCCAGTAGTATGTGGAGGGGGCAAGTCGAGCAGTACTTC	CASSMWRGQVEQYF
.	TRBV12-5	TRBJ1-1	.	TGTGCTAGTGGTGAAATAAAGGGGCGGAACACTGAAGCTTTCTTT	CASGEIKGRNTEAFF
.	TRBV4-1	TRBJ1-1	many	TGCGCCAGCAGCCATAAGAGACAGGCTAGGACTGAAGCTTTCTTT	CASSHKRQARTEAFF